The clone carrying this TCR beta chain was detected a few times. Antigen unknown. This sample was taken from a study of cytomegalovirus exposure and HLA in healthy donors. Study findings and constraints: Cytomegalovirus association was listed for about 180 TCR beta chains. Follow-up analysis found HLA locus-dependent TCR association rates, highest for DRB1 and lowest for HLA-C. In a later analysis, at a false discovery rate of 0.05, 15,000 to 20,000 TCR beta sequences matched HLA alleles.

PCR amplification relied on 60 Vbeta primers (plus 13 Jbeta primers). Sequenced by immunoSEQ multiplex PCR; TCRdb stores in-frame clones only, minus some. The sample includes more than 80,000 clones, approximately 75% of them seen just once. The V gene lost 4 bases and the J gene lost 0 bases, with 10 bases spanning the gap. The CDR3 runs to 16 residues. Germline lookup yields CDR1 MNHEY and CDR2 SMNVEV (reference sequence). The V and J genes are TRBV27 and TRBJ2-6; D is possibly TRBD1 (6 bases). This TCR derives from a woman in her seventies in good health and CMV-seropositive. The material sequenced was PBMCs. The CDR3 here is CASSSRGSSGANVLTF. CDR3 nucleotide sequence: TGTGCCAGCAGTTCGAGGGGGTCCTCTGGGGCCAACGTCCTGACTTTC.